Below are 6 T cell receptor beta chains sequenced from a single sample in a study of blood T cells in healthy people across ages. The authors ran a second PCR of about 6 to 12 cycles using a sample-barcoded 5' primer and a J-beta primer mix. TCRdb processed the 5' RACE reads anew with MiXCR; each CDR3 protein has one entry. The table records over 1,200,000 distinct CDR3 sequences, 59% of them present only once. Sequenced sample: blood. The receptors shown here come from a young man in good health.

V gene TRBV4-2 combines with J gene TRBJ2-1; D is possibly TRBD2 (6 bases). Trimming left V 3 bases short and J 13 bases short, with 22 bases between. CDR1 is LGHNA, CDR2 YNFKEQ, per germline. The CDR3 runs 15 residues. CDR3 region: CASSHYGDGGETQFF. The CDR3 DNA sequence: TGTGCCAGCAGCCATTATGGGGACGGGGGTGAGACCCAGTTCTTC.

The rearrangement links TRBV27 to TRBJ2-1; D is unclear. Germline V gives CDR1 MNHEY, CDR2 SMNVEV (reference sequence). The CDR3 sequence is 11 residues long. The V end lost 3 bases, the J end lost 11 bases, and 8 bases lay between the germline ends. This chain's CDR3 is CASSFVPKQFF. CDR3 sequence (DNA): TGTGCCAGCAGTTTTGTACCGAAGCAGTTCTTC.

This clonotype was seen a few times. The V gene is TRBV29-1, the J gene TRBJ2-7; D is undetermined. V shed 4 bases and J shed 1 base, with 5 bases lying between them. The CDR3 is 11 residues long. In germline, CDR1 is SQVTM, CDR2 ANQGSEA. CDR3: CSVAQSYEQYF. CDR3 coding DNA: TGCAGCGTTGCACAGTCCTACGAGCAGTACTTC.

The chain uses TRBV7-6 and TRBJ1-6; D remains unclear. Deletions cut 5 bases from V and 10 bases from J, with 21 bases between. CDR3 size: 16 residues. Germline CDR1 SGHVS, CDR2 FNYEAQ. CDR3 sequence reads: CASSPGRVHNSSPLHF. The CDR3 region has the DNA TGTGCCAGCAGCCCCGGTAGGGTACACAACTCATCACCCCTCCACTTT.

This clonotype has a handful of counts. J is TRBJ1-2 and V is TRBV10-3; no firm D call. The CDR3 is 14 residues long. V was cut by 0 bases and J by 4 bases, with 9 bases left in between. Germline assignment: CDR1 ENHRY and CDR2 SYGVKD. In nucleotides, the CDR3 is TGTGCCATCAGTGAGTCGCCCAGCAGCTATGGCTACACCTTC. Translating gives CAISESPSSYGYTF.

This clonotype was detected only a few times. The chain couples TRBV7-8 to TRBJ2-7, with D unresolved. Between the trimmed V and J ends, which lost 5 bases and 6 bases, there was a span of 8 bases. This CDR3 is built from 11 residues. Germline CDR1 reads SGHVS; CDR2 reads FQNEAQ. The CDR3 reads CASSPNVEQYF. CDR3 coding DNA: TGTGCCAGCAGCCCCAACGTCGAGCAGTACTTC. The full variable domain, its missing parts supplied by reference TRBV7-8 and TRBJ2-7, is GAGVSQSPRYKVAKRGQDVALRCDPISGHVSLFWYQQALGQGPEFLTYFQNEAQLDKSGLPSDRFFAERPEGSVSTLKIQRTQQEDSAVYLCASSPNVEQYFGPGTRLTVT.